A selection of T cell receptor beta chains follows, all from one sample in a study of T-cell reconstitution after alpha-beta-depleted transplantation in children. TCRdb fed the PCR reads into MiXCR, producing one record per CDR3 protein. The sample has about 600,000 distinct CDR3 sequences, under 25% seen once. This material consisted of PBMCs, mostly from graft donor cells, taken 360 days after TCRalphabeta/CD19-depleted stem cell transplant. These receptors were collected from a boy less than two years old who had a stem cell transplant for acute myeloid leukemia, so the T cells may come from the graft donor. Both conserved end residues are part of each CDR3. The D gene is left open where the match is weak. Clone size, where shown, is once, few, many, or a class for clones that have expanded.

V gene,clone size,D gene,J gene,CDR3 DNA,CDR3 protein
TRBV20-1,NA,TRBD1,TRBJ2-2,TGCAGTGCTCCCGGGACAGGGAACACCGGGGAGCTGTTTTTT,CSAPGTGNTGELFF
TRBV27,few,NA,TRBJ2-3,TGTGCCAGCAGGGGGACATCAGACACAGATACGCAGTATTTT,CASRGTSDTDTQYF
TRBV12-3/TRBV12-4,many,TRBD2,TRBJ2-2,TGTGCCAGCAGGGGGACTAGCCATAACACCGGGGAGCTGTTTTTT,CASRGTSHNTGELFF
TRBV7-2,many,NA,TRBJ2-3,TGTGCCAGCAGCTTGTCGGGCATTAGCACAGATACGCAGTATTTT,CASSLSGISTDTQYF
TRBV9,NA,NA,TRBJ1-2,TGTGCCAGCAGCGTAGCGAGGGGAGAAGGCTACACCTTC,CASSVARGEGYTF
TRBV7-8,NA,NA,TRBJ2-1,TGTGCCAGCAGCTTAGCCGGATACGCCCACTCCTACAATGAGCAGTTCTTC,CASSLAGYAHSYNEQFF
TRBV29-1,NA,NA,TRBJ1-2,TGCAGCGTTGAAATAGACTATGGCTACACCTTC,CSVEIDYGYTF
TRBV5-8,NA,NA,TRBJ2-1,TGTGCCAGCAGTTCCGCCTGGGATGAGCAGTTCTTC,CASSSAWDEQFF
TRBV7-8,once,NA,TRBJ2-5,TGTGCCAGCAGCCCGACCCTACAGGGGAGGGAGACCCAGTACTTC,CASSPTLQGRETQYF
TRBV12-3/TRBV12-4,many,NA,TRBJ2-5,TGTGCCAGCAGCCTAGGGGGTGCACAAGAGACCCAGTACTTC,CASSLGGAQETQYF
TRBV6-1,few,NA,TRBJ2-3,TGTGCCAGCAGTCAACGGTCGGGTGGGCCAGATACGCAGTATTTT,CASSQRSGGPDTQYF
TRBV6-6,many,NA,TRBJ2-3,TGTGCCAGCACAGGGAGCACAGATACGCAGTATTTT,CASTGSTDTQYF
TRBV4-1,NA,NA,TRBJ1-1,TGCGCCAGCAGCCAAACCTGGGGGTTAGTAAAGGGTTTGAACACTGAAGCTTTCTTT,CASSQTWGLVKGLNTEAFF
TRBV30,NA,NA,TRBJ2-7,TGTGCCTGGAGTCAATACAGGGAGAGCTCCTACGAGCAGTACTTC,CAWSQYRESSYEQYF
TRBV6-5,few,TRBD1,TRBJ2-1,TGTGCCAGCAGTTACCTGGACAGGGGCTACAATGAGCAGTTCTTC,CASSYLDRGYNEQFF
TRBV12-3/TRBV12-4,NA,TRBD1,TRBJ1-3,TGTGCCAGCAGTCTACCGGGACAGGAGCAAGGAAACACCATATATTTT,CASSLPGQEQGNTIYF
TRBV20-1,NA,TRBD1,TRBJ2-1,TGCAGTGCTTCCCAAAACAGGGGCCCCTTCTTTGATGAGCAGTTCTTC,CSASQNRGPFFDEQFF
TRBV24-1,once,TRBD1,TRBJ2-1,TGTGCCACCCAGAGGACAGGGGCGGATCTCTATGAGCAGTTCTTC,CATQRTGADLYEQFF
TRBV4-3,few,NA,TRBJ2-7,TGCGCCAGCAGCCAAACTCACAGGGGGGGCTCCTACGAGCAGTACTTC,CASSQTHRGGSYEQYF
TRBV6-6,NA,NA,TRBJ1-1,TGTGCCAGCAGTGGACGGGAAGCTTTCTTT,CASSGREAFF
TRBV29-1,many,TRBD1,TRBJ1-1,TGCAGCGTATCGGGACAGAGGAACACTGAAGCTTTCTTT,CSVSGQRNTEAFF
TRBV6-1,few,NA,TRBJ2-2,TGTGCCAGCAGCCGAGACCTAATAAACACCGGGGAGCTGTTTTTT,CASSRDLINTGELFF
TRBV2,many,NA,TRBJ2-3,TGTGCCAGCAGTGGGGACCGCACAGATACGCAGTATTTT,CASSGDRTDTQYF
TRBV11-2,many,NA,TRBJ2-1,TGTGCCAGCAGCTCCCACAGGAGCTCCTACAATGAGCAGTTCTTC,CASSSHRSSYNEQFF
TRBV6-1,few,NA,TRBJ2-4,TGTGCCAGCAGCTCCCCTAGGGTGTTAGCCAAAAACATTCAGTACTTC,CASSSPRVLAKNIQYF
TRBV18,NA,NA,TRBJ1-1,TGTGCCAGCTCACCAATGATCCTGGGCGGAGCTTTCTTT,CASSPMILGGAFF
TRBV6-1,NA,TRBD2,TRBJ2-1,TGTGCCAGCTGTATTAGCGGGGGGACCTACAATGAGCAGTTCTTC,CASCISGGTYNEQFF
TRBV12-3/TRBV12-4,NA,NA,TRBJ1-5,TGTGCCAGCAGTCCCTGGGGAAGGGGGAATCAGCCCCAGCATTTT,CASSPWGRGNQPQHF
TRBV5-1,many,NA,TRBJ2-5,TGCGCCAGCAGCCCGGGGCCGCAAGAGACCCAGTACTTC,CASSPGPQETQYF
TRBV29-1,many,TRBD1,TRBJ2-7,TGCAGCGTTGTCGCCAGGGGGCCCTACGAGCAGTACTTC,CSVVARGPYEQYF
TRBV7-9,NA,TRBD1,TRBJ2-1,TGTGCCAGCAGCTTAGCAACAGGGGATCTGTTCTTC,CASSLATGDLFF
TRBV7-8,few,TRBD1,TRBJ2-1,TGTGCCAGCAGCCGAGGACAGGGGGCCTGGAATGAGCAGTTCTTC,CASSRGQGAWNEQFF
TRBV24-1,once,NA,TRBJ2-3,TGTGCCACCAGCGTTTTGGGGACAGATACGCAGTATTTT,CATSVLGTDTQYF
TRBV4-3,few,NA,TRBJ1-2,TGCGCCAGCAGCCAAGTCGTACAGGCAGGGAGGGACTATGGCTACACCTTC,CASSQVVQAGRDYGYTF
TRBV12-3/TRBV12-4,many,NA,TRBJ2-3,TGTGCCAGCAGTTTCGATTCGCCCCCAGATACGCAGTATTTT,CASSFDSPPDTQYF